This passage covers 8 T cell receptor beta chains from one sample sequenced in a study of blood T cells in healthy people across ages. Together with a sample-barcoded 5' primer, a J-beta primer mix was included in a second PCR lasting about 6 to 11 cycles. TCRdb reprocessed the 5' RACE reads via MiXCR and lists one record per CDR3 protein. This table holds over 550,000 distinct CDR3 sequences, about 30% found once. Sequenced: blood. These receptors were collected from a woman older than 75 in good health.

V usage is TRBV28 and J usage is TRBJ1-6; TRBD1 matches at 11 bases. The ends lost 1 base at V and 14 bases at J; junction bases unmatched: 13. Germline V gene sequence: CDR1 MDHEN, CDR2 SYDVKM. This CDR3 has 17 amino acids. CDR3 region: CASSLSHPGQGVLTLHF. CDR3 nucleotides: TGTGCCAGCAGTTTATCACACCCGGGACAGGGGGTTCTGACCCTCCACTTT.

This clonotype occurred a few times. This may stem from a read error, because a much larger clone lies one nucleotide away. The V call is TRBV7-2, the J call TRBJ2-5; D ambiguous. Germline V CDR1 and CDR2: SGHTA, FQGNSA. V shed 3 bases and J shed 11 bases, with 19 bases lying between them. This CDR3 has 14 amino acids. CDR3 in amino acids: CASSLGSAYNEQYF. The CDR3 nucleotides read TGTGCCAGCAGCTTGGGCTCTGCTTACAATGAGCAGTACTTC.

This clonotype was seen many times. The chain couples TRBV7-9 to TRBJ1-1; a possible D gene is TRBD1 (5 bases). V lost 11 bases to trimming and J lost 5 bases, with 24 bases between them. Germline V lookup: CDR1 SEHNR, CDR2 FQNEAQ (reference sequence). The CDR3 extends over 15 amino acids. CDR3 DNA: TGTGCCTCTCCCGGGGGGATTATTGGGTGGACTGAAGCTTTCTTT. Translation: CASPGGIIGWTEAFF.

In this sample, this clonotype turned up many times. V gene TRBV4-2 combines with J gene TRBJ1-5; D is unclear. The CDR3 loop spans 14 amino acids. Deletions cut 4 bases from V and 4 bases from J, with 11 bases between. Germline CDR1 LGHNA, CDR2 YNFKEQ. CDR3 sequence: CASSPERGNQPQHF. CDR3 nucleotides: TGTGCCAGCAGCCCAGAGCGGGGAAATCAGCCCCAGCATTTT.

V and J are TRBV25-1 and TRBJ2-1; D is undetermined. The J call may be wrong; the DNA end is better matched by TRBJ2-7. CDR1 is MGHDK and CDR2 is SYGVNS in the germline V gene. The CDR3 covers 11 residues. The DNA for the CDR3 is TGCGCCAGCAGTAACTACAATGAGCAGTACGTC. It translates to CASSNYNEQYV.

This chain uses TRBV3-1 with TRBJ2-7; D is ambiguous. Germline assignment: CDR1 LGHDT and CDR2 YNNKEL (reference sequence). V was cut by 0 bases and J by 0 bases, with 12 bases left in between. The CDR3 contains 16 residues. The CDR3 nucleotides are TGTGCCAGCAGCCAAGATGGAGCCGTCCCCTCCTACGAGCAGTACTTC. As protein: CASSQDGAVPSYEQYF.

The CDR3: CAWEFGNYGYTF. CDR3 coding DNA: TGTGCCTGGGAGTTCGGAAACTATGGCTACACCTTC. The chain uses TRBV30 and TRBJ1-2, with no clear D. CDR1 and CDR2 (germline): GTSNPN, SVGIG (reference sequence). Trimming took off 5 bases at V and 2 bases at J, with 9 bases between the two ends. This CDR3 is built from 12 residues.

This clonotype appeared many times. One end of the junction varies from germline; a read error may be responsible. CDR3 DNA sequence: TGCGCCAGCAGCTTGGCCGGGGGTAACTATGGCTACACCTTC. Translated, it gives CASSLAGGNYGYTF. This chain uses TRBV7-2 with TRBJ1-2; D is perhaps TRBD1 (5 bases). The germline gives CDR1 SGHTA, CDR2 FQGNSA. This CDR3 contains 14 residues.